These 12 T cell receptor beta chains share one sample of origin, sequenced in a study of radiation and T cells in renal cell carcinoma (dated by TCRdb to about 2020). This sample's time point label indicates: blood 2 weeks post-SBRT. Explained via the paper, the treatment or condition label denotes: 15 Gy SBRT to primary tumor, nephrectomy 4 weeks later. Receptors were amplified or captured by the immunoSEQ multiplex PCR assay. Not all clones reach the TCRdb copy of this immuneACCESS table, which keeps in-frame sequences only. Checked studies attribute under half of the gap to unresolved V genes and leave the rest unexplained. Here the sample has 65,000 to 80,000 clones; 80% to 90% occur a single time. Of the sample, 22% is held by the ten largest clones. This sample comprised blood, obtained from a patient whose treatment included radiotherapy and nephrectomy. The receptors shown here come from a woman between 45 and 60 years old with renal cell carcinoma.

The chain carries TRBV5-1 and TRBJ1-1, with TRBD1 matching over 7 bases. The length of the CDR3 is 13 residues. Germline trimming cut 4 bases from V and 2 bases from J; bases unmatched to any gene: 2. The germline gives CDR1 SGHRS, CDR2 YFSETQ. DNA of the CDR3: TGCGCCAGCAGCCGGGACAGTAACACTGAAGCTTTCTTT. Encoded protein: CASSRDSNTEAFF.

The rearrangement joins TRBV19 to TRBJ1-2, with D perhaps TRBD1 (6 bases). Germline V gives CDR1 LNHDA, CDR2 SQIVND (reference sequence). The V end lost 4 bases, the J end lost 7 bases, and 13 bases lay between the germline ends. The CDR3 is 13 amino acids. Here the CDR3 DNA reads TGTGCCAGTAGTACTACAGGGCCTGCTGGCTACACCTTC. Residues: CASSTTGPAGYTF.

The genes are TRBV6-1 and TRBJ2-3, with TRBD2 matching over 7 bases. CDR1 MNHNS and CDR2 SASEGT come from the germline V gene. The CDR3 totals 14 residues. V lost 3 bases and J lost 5; bases outside the gene matches: 5. The CDR3, as DNA: TGTGCCAGCAGTGATACAGTAGCGGGAGATACGCAGTATTTT. Translation: CASSDTVAGDTQYF.

The rearrangement uses TRBV7-3 and TRBJ1-1; the D is unclear. This CDR3 has 14 amino acids. V gave up 1 base and J gave up 0 bases, with 6 bases separating them. Germline CDR1 reads SGHTA; CDR2 reads FQGTGA. The CDR3 protein is CASSLSSVNTEAFF. CDR3 coding DNA: TGTGCCAGCAGCTTAAGTAGTGTGAACACTGAAGCTTTCTTT.

This rearrangement joins TRBV5-5 to TRBJ2-5; weak D call: TRBD1 (6 bases). Germline V lookup: CDR1 SGHKS, CDR2 YYEKEE (reference sequence). Trimming pared 2 bases from V and 5 bases from J, leaving 16 bases between. The CDR3 length is 15 residues. The CDR3 DNA reads TGTGCCAGCAGCTTAGAGGGGGTCCCTCGGGAGACCCAGTACTTC. This translates into CASSLEGVPRETQYF.

The J gene is TRBJ2-7, the V gene TRBV7-2, with D possibly matching TRBD2 (7 bases). V dropped 6 bases and J dropped 6 bases, with 9 bases sitting between them. CDR3 length equals 11 residues. CDR1 and CDR2 (germline): SGHTA, FQGNSA. CDR3 in amino acids: CASRGGAEQYF. The CDR3 DNA sequence: TGTGCCAGCAGGGGGGGGGCCGAGCAGTACTTC.

The chain combines TRBV9 with TRBJ1-1; D possibly corresponds to TRBD1 (5 bases). CDR3 size: 12 residues. Germline CDR1 is SGDLS and CDR2 is YYNGEE. V was shortened by 7 bases and J by 5 bases, with 12 bases between the two germline ends. CDR3 DNA: TGTGCCAGCGGGGGGTCGGGGACTGAAGCTTTCTTT. Amino acid sequence: CASGGSGTEAFF.

The J gene is TRBJ1-5, the V gene TRBV19; D not resolved. Germline CDR1 and CDR2: LNHDA and SQIVND (reference sequence). Trimming took 3 bases from V and 0 from J, leaving 9 bases between them. This CDR3 is built from 15 residues. CDR3 DNA: TGTGCCAGTAGTATTTGGGCAATTAGCAATCAGCCCCAGCATTTT. It is translated as CASSIWAISNQPQHF.

The rearrangement uses TRBV5-6 and TRBJ1-2, with D hard to call. The CDR3 is 11 amino acids. Germline V gene data show CDR1 as SGHDT and CDR2 as YYEEEE. Deletions cut 5 bases from V and 8 bases from J, with 10 bases between. CDR3 DNA sequence: TGTGCCAGCAGGGCGGGAGACGGCTACACCTTC. It specifies CASRAGDGYTF.

The chain joins TRBV7-9 to TRBJ1-2; 7 bases are a match to TRBD1. CDR3 length: 11 amino acids. The ends lost 5 bases at V and 10 bases at J; junction bases unmatched: 4. Germline CDR1 and CDR2: SEHNR and FQNEAQ (reference sequence). The CDR3 reads CASSTDRVYTF. CDR3 nucleotide sequence: TGTGCCAGCAGCACCGACAGGGTCTACACCTTC.

The chain couples TRBV9 to TRBJ1-2; D not resolved. This CDR3 has 12 residues. Germline-derived CDR1 and CDR2 are SGDLS and YYNGEE. V was trimmed by 2 bases and J by 5 bases, leaving 7 bases between them. The CDR3 protein is CASSVPGYGYTF. The CDR3 DNA reads TGTGCCAGCAGCGTTCCAGGATATGGCTACACCTTC.

Only one count was recorded for this clone. The chain links TRBV5-4 to TRBJ2-1, with D tentatively TRBD1 (6 bases). V shed 0 bases and J shed 4 bases, with 8 bases lying between them. The CDR3 has 14 residues. Germline CDR1 is SGHNT and CDR2 is YYREEE (reference sequence). The CDR3 is CASSLGQDYNEQFF. The CDR3 coding sequence is TGTGCCAGCAGCTTGGGACAGGATTACAATGAGCAGTTCTTC.